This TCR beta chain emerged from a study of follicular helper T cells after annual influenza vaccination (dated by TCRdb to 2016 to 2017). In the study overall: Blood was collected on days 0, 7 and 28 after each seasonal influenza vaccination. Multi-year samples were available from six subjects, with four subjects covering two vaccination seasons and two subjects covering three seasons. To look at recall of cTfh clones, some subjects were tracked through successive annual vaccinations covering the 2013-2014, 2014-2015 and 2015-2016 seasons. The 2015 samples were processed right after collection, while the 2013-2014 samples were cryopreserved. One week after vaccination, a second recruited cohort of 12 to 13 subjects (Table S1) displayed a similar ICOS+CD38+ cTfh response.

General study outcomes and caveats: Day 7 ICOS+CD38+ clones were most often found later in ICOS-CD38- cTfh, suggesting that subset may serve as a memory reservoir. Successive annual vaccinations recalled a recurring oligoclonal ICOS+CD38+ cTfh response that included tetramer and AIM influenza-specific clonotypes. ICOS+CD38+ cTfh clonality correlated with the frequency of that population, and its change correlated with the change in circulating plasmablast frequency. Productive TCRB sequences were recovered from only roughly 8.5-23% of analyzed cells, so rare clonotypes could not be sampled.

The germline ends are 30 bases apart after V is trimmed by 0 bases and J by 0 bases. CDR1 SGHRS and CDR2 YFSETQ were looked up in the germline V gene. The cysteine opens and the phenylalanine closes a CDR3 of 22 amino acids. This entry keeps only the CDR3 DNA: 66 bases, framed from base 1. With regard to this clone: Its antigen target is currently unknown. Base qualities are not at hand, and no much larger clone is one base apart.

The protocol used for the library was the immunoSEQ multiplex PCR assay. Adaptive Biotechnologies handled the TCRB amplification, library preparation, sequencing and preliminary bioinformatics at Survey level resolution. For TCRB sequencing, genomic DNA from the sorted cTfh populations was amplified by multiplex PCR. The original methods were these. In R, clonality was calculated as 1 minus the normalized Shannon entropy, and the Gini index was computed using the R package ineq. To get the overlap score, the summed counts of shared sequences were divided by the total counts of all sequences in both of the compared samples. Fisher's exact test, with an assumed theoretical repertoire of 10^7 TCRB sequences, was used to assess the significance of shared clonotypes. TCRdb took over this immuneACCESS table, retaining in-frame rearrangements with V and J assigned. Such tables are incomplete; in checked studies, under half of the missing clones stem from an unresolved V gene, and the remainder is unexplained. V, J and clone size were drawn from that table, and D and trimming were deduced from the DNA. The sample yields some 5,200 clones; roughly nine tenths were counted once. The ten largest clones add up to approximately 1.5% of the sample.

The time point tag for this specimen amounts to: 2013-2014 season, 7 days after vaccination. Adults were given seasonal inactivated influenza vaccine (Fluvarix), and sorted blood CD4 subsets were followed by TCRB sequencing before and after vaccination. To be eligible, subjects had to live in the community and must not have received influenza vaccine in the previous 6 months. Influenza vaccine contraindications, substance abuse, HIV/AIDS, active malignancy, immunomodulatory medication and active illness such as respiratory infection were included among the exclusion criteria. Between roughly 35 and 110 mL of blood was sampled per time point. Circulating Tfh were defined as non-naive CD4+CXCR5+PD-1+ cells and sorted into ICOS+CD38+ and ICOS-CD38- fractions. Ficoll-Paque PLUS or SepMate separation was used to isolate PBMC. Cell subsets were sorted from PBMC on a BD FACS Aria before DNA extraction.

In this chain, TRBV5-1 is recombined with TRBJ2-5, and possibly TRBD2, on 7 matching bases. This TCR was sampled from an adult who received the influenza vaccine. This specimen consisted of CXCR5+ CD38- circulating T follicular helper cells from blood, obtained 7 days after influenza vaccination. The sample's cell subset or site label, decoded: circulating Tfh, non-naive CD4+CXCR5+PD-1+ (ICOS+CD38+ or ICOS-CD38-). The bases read TGCGCCAGCAGCTTGGCCGGACAGACGGGGCTCGGCGGGGGAGTAAACCAAGAGACCCAGTACTTC. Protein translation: CASSLAGQTGLGGGVNQETQYF.